This T cell receptor (beta chain) was profiled in a study of OX40 agonist ivuxolimab in advanced cancers. Background on the study: Patients got intravenous ivuxolimab at 0.01 to 10 mg/kg every 2 weeks.

Study-level points and caveats: CD4+ and CD8+ blood T cells expanded clonally by week 6 at 0.1 to 3.0 mg/kg.

This clone has a single count. The antigen is not known. Generated by immunoSEQ multiplex PCR, the TCRdb table keeps only in-frame clones and is missing some. The table lists 30,000 or so clones, approximately 80% of them singletons, with roughly 15% in the top ten. This CDR3 has 12 residues. CDR1 is KGHSH, CDR2 LQKENI, per germline. V dropped 3 bases and J dropped 8 bases, with 10 bases sitting between them. Peripheral blood came from all dose cohorts at three timepoints. The gene calls are TRBV18 and TRBJ1-1; D is unclear. The source is an adult with an advanced solid tumor such as melanoma, head and neck, liver or kidney cancer. Sequencing used CD4+ or CD8+ T cells sorted from blood, obtained in a trial of the OX40 agonist ivuxolimab. CDR3 sequence reads: CASSPSMGEAFF. CDR3 bases: TGTGCCAGCTCACCCTCGATGGGCGAAGCTTTCTTT. Full variable domain (missing parts from reference TRBV18 and TRBJ1-1): NAGVMQNPRHLVRRRGQEARLRCSPMKGHSHVYWYRQLPEEGLKFMVYLQKENIIDESGMPKERFSAEFPKEGPSILRIQQVVRGDSAAYFCASSPSMGEAFFGQGTRLTVV.